This TCR beta chain is drawn from a study of shared clonotypes between healthy human individuals. Some clones are missing from TCRdb's copy, which holds only in-frame ones; the method was immunoSEQ multiplex PCR. The table lists 2 million to 2.5 million clones, roughly 92% of them singletons. Each sample came from a Caucasian adult donor living in Nashville, Tennessee. About this clone itself: Its antigen is as yet unknown. The same CDR3 can be traced to other DNA sequences in this sample.

Trimming removed 3 bases from V and 0 bases from J, with 8 bases in between. CDR1 and CDR2 from the germline V gene are LGHNA and YNFKEQ. CDR3 length: 15 residues. The study's findings and limits: Since donors were few, the genetic and exposure-history diversity represented was limited. Rarefaction revealed incomplete sorted-subset sequencing despite large depth.

The sequenced sample was naive CD4+ T cells from PBMCs. Subset: CD45RA+ positively selected. The J gene is TRBJ2-2, the V gene TRBV4-2, with D possibly being TRBD1 or TRBD2 (5 bases each). This clonotype was obtained from a man younger than 35 in good health. Some clones in this sample may be carry-over from other donors' samples. This CDR3 is CASSQGTANTGELFF. The CDR3 region has the DNA TGTGCCAGCAGCCAGGGGACGGCGAACACCGGGGAGCTGTTTTTT.